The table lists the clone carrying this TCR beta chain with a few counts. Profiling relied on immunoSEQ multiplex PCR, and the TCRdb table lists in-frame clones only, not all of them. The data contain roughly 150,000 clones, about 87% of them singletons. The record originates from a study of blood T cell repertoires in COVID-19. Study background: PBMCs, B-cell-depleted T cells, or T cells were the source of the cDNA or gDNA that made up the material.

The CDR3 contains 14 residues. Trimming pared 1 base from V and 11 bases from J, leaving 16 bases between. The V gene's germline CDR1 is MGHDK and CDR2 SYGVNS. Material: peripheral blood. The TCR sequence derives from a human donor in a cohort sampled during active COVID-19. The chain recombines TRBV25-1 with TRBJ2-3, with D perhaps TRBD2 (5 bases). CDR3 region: CASSESNGLAWQYF. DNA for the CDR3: TGTGCCAGCAGTGAATCAAATGGGCTAGCATGGCAGTATTTT.